A selection of T cell receptor beta chains follows, all from one sample in a study of control samples from healthy donors and cancer patients. Assay: immunoSEQ multiplex PCR; the TCRdb copy retains only in-frame clones and omits some. This sample has 110,000 to 150,000 clones, with around nine tenths found just once. Input material: blood. These receptors were obtained from a man aged 25 to 40 in good health. CDR3s include the opening cysteine and the closing phenylalanine or tryptophan. The order of the fields is J gene, clone size, D gene, V gene, CDR3 protein, CDR3 DNA. A D gene is named only where the DNA matches it firmly. Clone size appears in some rows only: once, few, many, or a class for an expanded clone.

TRBJ2-7,-,-,TRBV21-1,CASSDPTDRLGGEQYF,TGTGCCAGCAGCGACCCGACAGACAGATTAGGTGGGGAGCAGTACTTC
TRBJ2-2,-,TRBD2,TRBV7-3,CASSYIRGRNTGELFF,TGTGCCAGCAGTTATATTCGCGGGAGGAACACCGGGGAGCTGTTTTTT
TRBJ2-1,-,-,TRBV2,CASTPPWGSREVPFF,TGTGCCAGCACCCCCCCCTGGGGTTCACGGGAAGTCCCGTTCTTC
TRBJ2-7,-,-,TRBV11-2,CASSPDRYEQYF,TGTGCCAGCAGCCCCGACCGCTACGAGCAGTACTTC
TRBJ1-4,-,-,TRBV18,CASSPPGSEKLFF,TGTGCCAGCTCACCACCGGGTAGTGAAAAACTGTTTTTT
TRBJ2-7,-,TRBD1,TRBV6-5,CASSWDSPYEQYF,TGTGCCAGCAGTTGGGACAGCCCCTACGAGCAGTACTTC
TRBJ2-7,-,-,TRBV7-9,CASSSSFDEQYF,TGTGCCAGCAGCTCGAGTTTCGACGAGCAGTACTTC
TRBJ1-2,-,TRBD1,TRBV10-3,CAISHRGGDGYTF,TGTGCCATCAGTCACAGGGGAGGAGATGGCTACACCTTC
TRBJ1-2,-,-,TRBV6-2/TRBV6-3,CASSYSMGNGYTF,TGTGCCAGCAGTTACTCGATGGGTAATGGCTACACCTTC
TRBJ1-4,-,TRBD1,TRBV6-2/TRBV6-3,CASSPRDRRNEKLFF,TGTGCCAGCAGTCCCCGGGACAGACGGAATGAAAAACTGTTTTTT
TRBJ1-1,-,-,TRBV5-8,CASSLAGPYEAFF,TGTGCCAGCAGCTTGGCAGGTCCGTACGAAGCTTTCTTT
TRBJ2-7,-,-,TRBV3-1/TRBV3-2,CASSQDRVVWGQYF,TGTGCCAGCAGCCAAGATCGGGTCGTCTGGGGGCAGTACTTC
TRBJ1-3,few,-,TRBV19,CASSTHRPGTSGNTIYF,TGTGCCAGTAGTACGCACCGCCCCGGCACCTCTGGAAACACCATATATTTT
TRBJ1-4,-,-,TRBV5-1,CASSRGAATNEKLFF,TGCGCCAGCAGCCGGGGGGCCGCAACTAATGAAAAACTGTTTTTT
TRBJ1-1,-,-,TRBV7-2,CASSPLGRLNTEAFF,TGTGCCAGCAGCCCCTTGGGCAGATTGAACACTGAAGCTTTCTTT
TRBJ2-3,-,TRBD1,TRBV25-1,CASRQGARDTQYF,TGTGCCAGCAGACAGGGGGCGAGAGATACGCAGTATTTT
TRBJ2-5,few,-,TRBV11-2,CASSLDALETQYF,TGTGCCAGCAGCTTAGACGCGTTAGAGACCCAGTACTTC
TRBJ1-5,-,-,TRBV4-1,CASSQEVLQGGNQPQHF,TGCGCCAGCAGCCAAGAAGTACTCCAAGGGGGCAATCAGCCCCAGCATTTT
TRBJ1-1,-,TRBD1,TRBV19,CAIRDRGSPEAFF,TGTGCCATACGGGACAGGGGAAGCCCTGAAGCTTTCTTT
TRBJ1-6,few,TRBD1,TRBV4-3,CASSQTWDSNSPLHF,TGCGCCAGCAGCCAAACCTGGGACAGCAATTCACCCCTCCACTTT
TRBJ2-6,-,-,TRBV6-5,CASRRQVPGANVLTF,TGTGCCAGCAGGCGACAGGTTCCTGGGGCCAACGTCCTGACTTTC
TRBJ2-1,once,-,TRBV7-2,CASSLEWNEQFF,TGTGCCAGCAGCTTAGAGTGGAATGAGCAGTTCTTC
TRBJ2-3,-,-,TRBV5-4,CASSWNGRRPAADTQYF,TGTGCCAGCAGCTGGAACGGTAGACGGCCTGCGGCAGATACGCAGTATTTT
TRBJ1-1,once,TRBD1,TRBV6-2/TRBV6-3,CASSRQGLGGTEAFF,TGTGCCAGCAGTCGACAGGGGCTCGGGGGGACTGAAGCTTTCTTT
TRBJ1-5,-,-,TRBV5-6,CASSFSPDLNQPQHF,TGTGCCAGCAGCTTCTCACCGGACCTTAATCAGCCCCAGCATTTT
TRBJ2-1,-,TRBD2,TRBV6-1,CASSEYTSGGAYNEQFF,TGTGCCAGCAGTGAATATACCAGCGGGGGGGCCTACAATGAGCAGTTCTTC
TRBJ1-4,-,-,TRBV4-1,CASSQGWGERIGEKLFF,TGCGCCAGCAGCCAGGGTTGGGGAGAACGGATAGGGGAAAAACTGTTTTTT
TRBJ1-4,-,TRBD1,TRBV5-1,CASSWTGLGEKLFF,TGCGCCAGCAGCTGGACAGGGTTGGGTGAAAAACTGTTTTTT
TRBJ1-1,-,-,TRBV5-1,CASSLIAGNTEAFF,TGCGCCAGCAGCTTGATAGCTGGGAACACTGAAGCTTTCTTT
TRBJ2-4,-,TRBD1,TRBV11-3,CASSRGQTGKNIQYF,TGTGCCAGCAGCCGGGGACAGACAGGCAAAAACATTCAGTACTTC
TRBJ1-5,-,-,TRBV27,CASSPITPGGGDQPQHF,TGTGCCAGCAGTCCCATAACCCCCGGGGGGGGCGATCAGCCCCAGCATTTT
TRBJ2-2,once,TRBD2,TRBV3-1/TRBV3-2,CASSQDRGGFTGELFF,TGTGCCAGCAGCCAAGATCGGGGGGGGTTCACCGGGGAGCTGTTTTTT
TRBJ1-5,-,-,TRBV4-2,CASSLTDSNQPQHF,TGTGCCAGCAGCCTGACAGATAGCAATCAGCCCCAGCATTTT
TRBJ2-7,-,TRBD1,TRBV15,CATSKPGTGGHEQYF,TGTGCCACCAGCAAACCCGGGACAGGGGGTCACGAGCAGTACTTC
TRBJ2-4,-,-,TRBV19,CASPEIVHIQYF,TGTGCCAGCCCCGAAATAGTCCACATTCAGTACTTC
TRBJ1-1,-,-,TRBV15,CATSRDSANTEAFF,TGTGCCACCAGCAGAGATTCGGCGAACACTGAAGCTTTCTTT
TRBJ2-7,-,-,TRBV6-5,CASSHSSFYEQYF,TGTGCCAGCAGTCACTCTTCCTTTTACGAGCAGTACTTC
TRBJ1-4,-,TRBD1,TRBV19,CASSWSGTEDEKLFF,TGTGCCAGTAGTTGGTCCGGGACAGAGGATGAAAAACTGTTTTTT
TRBJ2-7,-,-,TRBV5-1,CASSLSGYEQYF,TGCGCCAGCAGCCTTTCGGGGTACGAGCAGTACTTC
TRBJ1-6,-,-,TRBV4-3,CASSQEEGTHSPLHF,TGCGCCAGCAGCCAAGAGGAGGGGACCCATTCACCCCTCCACTTT
TRBJ2-2,-,-,TRBV21-1,CASSRKRDRGRNTGELFF,TGTGCCAGCAGCAGAAAAAGGGACAGGGGGCGGAACACCGGGGAGCTGTTTTTT
TRBJ1-2,-,-,TRBV16,CASSQLDTGFTGYTF,TGTGCCAGCAGCCAACTCGATACAGGGTTTACGGGCTACACCTTC
TRBJ1-4,-,-,TRBV7-2,CASSLLAAATNEKLFF,TGTGCCAGCAGCTTATTGGCAGCTGCAACTAATGAAAAACTGTTTTTT
TRBJ2-2,-,-,TRBV7-9,CATGGELFF,TGTGCCACGGGCGGGGAGCTGTTTTTT
TRBJ2-2,-,TRBD1,TRBV10-3,CAISGDRGLDTGELFF,TGTGCCATCAGTGGGGACAGGGGGCTAGACACCGGGGAGCTGTTTTTT
TRBJ2-7,-,TRBD2,TRBV11-3,CASSLSGAGGSEQYF,TGTGCCAGCAGCCTCTCGGGAGCGGGGGGTTCGGAGCAGTACTTC
TRBJ2-1,once,-,TRBV7-9,CASSLIRERHEQFF,TGTGCCAGCAGCTTAATACGGGAGAGGCATGAGCAGTTCTTC
TRBJ2-5,-,-,TRBV7-2,CASSLEGGKQETQYF,TGTGCCAGCAGCTTAGAGGGGGGAAAACAAGAGACCCAGTACTTC
TRBJ1-2,-,TRBD1,TRBV9,CASSVVGTGTNYGYTF,TGTGCCAGCAGCGTAGTAGGGACAGGGACTAACTATGGCTACACCTTC
TRBJ1-3,-,-,TRBV7-9,CASSQGGNTIYF,TGTGCCAGCAGCCAAGGAGGAAACACCATATATTTT
TRBJ2-5,-,TRBD2,TRBV7-2,CASSLVAGGGQETQYF,TGTGCCAGCAGCTTAGTAGCGGGAGGGGGCCAAGAGACCCAGTACTTC
TRBJ2-3,-,-,TRBV2,CASNGLPPGDTQYF,TGTGCCAGCAACGGACTCCCCCCCGGAGATACGCAGTATTTT
TRBJ1-6,-,-,TRBV9,CASSVGGAGGGSPLHF,TGTGCCAGCAGCGTAGGAGGTGCAGGCGGGGGATCACCCCTCCACTTT